These 9 T cell receptor beta chains originate from one sample sequenced in a study of OX40 agonist ivuxolimab in advanced cancers. The table came from immunoSEQ multiplex PCR; TCRdb's copy has only in-frame clones and leaves some out. The repertoire holds tens of thousands of clones, with just over 90% as singletons. The sequenced sample was CD4+ or CD8+ T cells sorted from blood, obtained in a trial of the OX40 agonist ivuxolimab. The receptors derive from an adult with an advanced solid tumor such as melanoma, head and neck, liver or kidney cancer.

CDR3 region: CASSSSDRYNEQFF. The CDR3 bases are TGCGCCAGCAGCTCTAGCGACCGTTACAATGAGCAGTTCTTC. The chain carries TRBV5-1 and TRBJ2-1; D is possibly TRBD2 (6 bases). The germline CDR1 and CDR2 sequences are SGHRS and YFSETQ. The V end was cut by 3 bases, the J end by 4 bases, with 11 bases between. This CDR3 has 14 residues.

The count of this clone is one. The chain carries TRBV10-3 and TRBJ1-5; D uncertain. The CDR3 has 13 residues. Germline CDR1 is ENHRY and CDR2 is SYGVKD. The germline V and J ends were trimmed by 6 bases and 4 bases, with 10 bases remaining between them. Here the CDR3 reads CAISDTENQPQHF. The CDR3 nucleotides are TGTGCCATCAGCGACACCGAAAATCAGCCCCAGCATTTT.

V is TRBV6-4 and J is TRBJ1-2; tentatively, D is TRBD1 (5 bases). The germline gives CDR1 MRHNA, CDR2 SNTAGT. This CDR3 comprises 14 residues. V shed 6 bases and J shed 4 bases, with 15 bases lying between them. CDR3 DNA: TGTGCCAGCAGGAGACAGAGTCTGCTCTATGGCTACACCTTC. It encodes CASRRQSLLYGYTF.

Regarding this clone: Other DNA sequences in this specimen translate into the identical CDR3. The rearrangement links TRBV5-6 to TRBJ2-2; D unclear. From germline, CDR1 is SGHDT and CDR2 YYEEEE. V was clipped by 0 bases and J by 7 bases, with 4 bases between them. There are 12 residues in the CDR3. The CDR3 bases are TGTGCCAGCAGCTTGGGGAGCGGGGAGCTGTTTTTT. Translating it yields CASSLGSGELFF.

The chain couples TRBV6-1 to TRBJ2-5, with D uncertain. The CDR3 sequence is 14 residues long. V lost 5 bases and J 4 bases, leaving 14 bases between the germline ends. Germline V CDR1 and CDR2: MNHNS, SASEGT. CDR3 sequence reads: CASSPDWSGETQYF. The CDR3, as DNA: TGTGCCAGCAGTCCTGACTGGTCTGGAGAGACCCAGTACTTC.

The rearrangement joins TRBV6-6 to TRBJ1-2; D is perhaps TRBD1 (6 bases). Trimming took off 8 bases at V and 3 bases at J, with 10 bases between the two ends. Per germline, CDR1 MNHNY and CDR2 SVGAGI (reference sequence). The CDR3 has 12 residues. The CDR3 DNA is TGTGCCAGCGGGGGGGCCCACTATGGCTACACCTTC. The encoded protein is CASGGAHYGYTF.

This sequence joins TRBV7-9 and TRBJ1-1; weak D call: TRBD1 (5 bases). This CDR3 is 17 amino acids long. Looked up from germline, CDR1 is SEHNR and CDR2 is FQNEAQ (reference sequence). V gave up 5 bases and J gave up 6 bases, with 25 bases separating them. The CDR3 region has the DNA TGTGCCAGCAGCCCCGAGAGGGGAGTACCCCTAAACCCTGAAGCTTTCTTT. The encoded protein is CASSPERGVPLNPEAFF.

The rearrangement links TRBV27 to TRBJ1-4; no clear D gene. With 6 bases removed from V and 4 bases from J, the gap between germline ends came to 12 bases. This CDR3 region has 14 residues. Per the germline V gene, CDR1 is MNHEY and CDR2 is SMNVEV (reference sequence). Here the CDR3 reads CASSSGTFNEKLFF. Written as DNA, the CDR3 is TGTGCCAGCAGCTCCGGTACCTTTAATGAAAAACTGTTTTTT.

V is TRBV4-2 and J is TRBJ1-1, with D possibly being TRBD1 (5 bases). The CDR3 totals 14 residues. Trimming removed 4 bases from V and 4 bases from J, with 13 bases in between. Germline lookup yields CDR1 LGHNA and CDR2 YNFKEQ. The CDR3 DNA is TGTGCCAGCAGCCTAATCGGGGGAGGCACTGAAGCTTTCTTT. It encodes CASSLIGGGTEAFF.